This T cell receptor beta chain was obtained from a study of blood T cell repertoires in COVID-19 (dated by TCRdb to 2018 to 2021). General notes on the study: Collaborator samples came from the United States, Italy and Spain and covered acute and convalescent phases of COVID-19. The material from the prospective study consisted of cDNA or gDNA derived from T cells, B-cell-depleted T cells, or PBMCs. Deeply sampled blood TCRbeta repertoires from subjects exposed to, actively infected with, or recovered from COVID-19 were included in the dataset. The repertoires were released in a freely available public database meant as a resource for research on the immune response to SARS-CoV-2. The samples were drawn from two sources: the first 160 participants of the ongoing ImmuneRACE study, and 1,254 subjects contributed by 6 global collaborators. A de-identified subject ID, COVID-19 status, age in years and sex were almost always included in the sample metadata. Where available, HLA class I and class II types were obtained from metadata supplied by the sample provider rather than from assay-based typing. Study-wide conclusions, independent of this receptor: Clinical and demographic metadata were provided uncurated, with the amount varying by source and participant.

V is reduced by 0 bases and J by 2 bases, leaving a spacing of 16 bases between them. Measured from the cysteine to the phenylalanine, the CDR3 is 17 residues long. Only the CDR3 DNA is retained, 51 bases long and in frame from the first base. Reading the germline V gene gives CDR1 LGHNA and CDR2 YSLEER. In its sample, this clone was seen once. The antigen it binds to is not known. Base qualities were left out, and no much larger clone turns up one base away. Each collaborating institution followed its own protocols to collect whole blood in K2EDTA tubes. Collaborator samples were shipped for TCRbeta analysis as frozen whole blood, isolated PBMCs, or DNA extracted from either sample type. The immunoSEQ Assay, a bias-controlled multiplex PCR, was used to amplify TCRbeta CDR3 regions from genomic DNA. The source study handled its data this way. The number of nucleated cells in each sample was estimated from the amplification of reference gene primers within the assay. To quantify the absolute abundance of each unique TCRbeta CDR3 rearrangement, sequence reads were collapsed and filtered. For each sample, productive Simpson clonality was calculated by taking the square root of Simpson's diversity index across productive rearrangements. The clones in this table, taken by TCRdb from immuneACCESS, are in-frame only. Not every clone is retained; where verified, under half of the shortfall comes from an unresolved V gene, and the cause of the rest is unknown. V, J and clone size derive from that table, while D and trimming were established from the DNA sequence. Within this sample are 150,000 or so clones, with roughly four fifths of them counted one time only. In total, the top ten clones hold roughly 15% of the sample.

This sequence was found in a human donor with acute or convalescent COVID-19. The donor label of this sample is uncertain. Specimen: peripheral blood. The rearrangement joined TRBV4-3 to TRBJ1-1, with the identity of the D gene unclear. The CDR3 corresponds to CASSQDLGVRPNTEAFF. The nucleotides are TGCGCCAGCAGCCAAGATTTAGGAGTGAGGCCCAACACTGAAGCTTTCTTT.